These T cell receptor beta chains were read from a single sample in a study of blood T cells in healthy people across ages. TCRdb itself ran the 5' RACE reads through MiXCR, one entry per CDR3 protein. This sample yields under 1,100,000 distinct CDR3 sequences, of which roughly 24% are seen a single time; around 0.75% belongs to the top ten. The same data also went into a second study, on T cells of mothers and their children.

Sequencing input: blood. The receptors here all came from a girl aged 2-15 years in good health. CDR3s include the opening cysteine and the closing phenylalanine or tryptophan. The order of the fields is D gene, clone size, CDR3 length, J gene, V gene, CDR3 DNA, CDR3 protein. A D gene is named only where the DNA matches it firmly. Clone size is given for some rows only: seen once, a few or many times, or a class if the clone is expanded.

TRBD2 | NA | 16 | TRBJ2-2 | TRBV7-9 | TGTGCCAGCAGCTCACGCGGGACTAGCTTCACCGGGGAGCTGTTTTTT | CASSSRGTSFTGELFF
NA | NA | 15 | TRBJ1-6 | TRBV5-6 | TGTGCCAGCAGCCGAGGGAAGGGTATCGATTCACCCCTCCACTTT | CASSRGKGIDSPLHF
TRBD1 | many | 14 | TRBJ1-5 | TRBV2 | TGTGCCAGCCGGGCCCGGGGACAGAATCAGCCCCAGCATTTT | CASRARGQNQPQHF
TRBD2 | NA | 16 | TRBJ2-1 | TRBV29-1 | TGCAGCGTTGAAGGAGGGAGCGGGAGGTTTCACAATGAGCAGTTCTTC | CSVEGGSGRFHNEQFF
NA | many | 13 | TRBJ2-5 | TRBV13 | TGTGCCAGCAGCCTGGGACCTAAAGAGACCCAGTACTTC | CASSLGPKETQYF
NA | NA | 13 | TRBJ2-7 | TRBV20-1 | TGCAGTGCTAGAGATCCGAGGGTGGGAGAGCAGTACTTC | CSARDPRVGEQYF
TRBD1 | few | 12 | TRBJ2-7 | TRBV7-2 | TGTGCCAGCAGCCAAGGGACAGTCGAGCAGTACTTC | CASSQGTVEQYF
TRBD1 | NA | 17 | TRBJ2-5 | TRBV11-2 | TGTGCCAGCAGCTTATTTGGAGAGGACAGGGGGAAAGAGACCCAGTACTTC | CASSLFGEDRGKETQYF
TRBD2 | few | 18 | TRBJ2-7 | TRBV6-4 | TGTGCCAGCAGTGACCCGGGACTAGCGGGACTCGTTCCCTACGAGCAGTACTTC | CASSDPGLAGLVPYEQYF
NA | NA | 14 | TRBJ1-2 | TRBV9 | TGTGCCAGCAGCGTAGGGGAAGGCTACTATGGCTACACCTTC | CASSVGEGYYGYTF
TRBD1 | few | 14 | TRBJ1-6 | TRBV4-2 | TGTGCCAGCAGCCAAGATCAGCAGGGGGTGGCCCTCCACTTT | CASSQDQQGVALHF
TRBD1 | NA | 15 | TRBJ2-5 | TRBV7-8 | TGTGCCAGCACCCAGGGTAGGGGGCGGGCGGAGACCCAGTACTTC | CASTQGRGRAETQYF
NA | few | 13 | TRBJ2-1 | TRBV6-1 | TGTGCCAGCAGTGGATCCATTGTGCATGAGCAGTTCTTC | CASSGSIVHEQFF
NA | many | 14 | TRBJ1-3 | TRBV27 | TGTGCCAGCTCTGTGGGGGTCTCTGGAAACACCATATATTTT | CASSVGVSGNTIYF
NA | few | 17 | TRBJ2-6 | TRBV9 | TGTGCCAGCAGCGTCAACAGGGAGGCACCTGGGGCCAACGTCCTGACTTTC | CASSVNREAPGANVLTF
NA | few | 15 | TRBJ2-7 | TRBV20-1 | TGCAGTGCTCAAAGGGGCGATTCCAGCTCCTACGAGCAGTACTTC | CSAQRGDSSSYEQYF
NA | few | 14 | TRBJ2-4 | TRBV6-1 | TGTGCCAGCAGTGAAGGGGTAGCCGGATTTTTTCAGTACTTC | CASSEGVAGFFQYF
NA | NA | 14 | TRBJ1-2 | TRBV7-9 | TGTGCCAGCAGCCCTATAGGGGTCGTCTATGGCTACACCTTC | CASSPIGVVYGYTF
TRBD1 | NA | 15 | TRBJ2-5 | TRBV28 | TGTGCCAGCAGTTTCCCGCGACAGGGTTTAGAGACCCAGTACTTC | CASSFPRQGLETQYF
NA | NA | 15 | TRBJ2-1 | TRBV11-2 | TGTGCCAGCAGCTTGGCGTACGCGGCCTACAATGGGCAGTTCTTC | CASSLAYAAYNGQFF